A selection of T cell receptor beta chains follows, all from one sample in a study of T cell changes during pregnancy in multiple sclerosis. Generated by immunoSEQ multiplex PCR, the TCRdb table keeps only in-frame clones and is missing some. The sample yields about 50,000 clones, roughly nine tenths seen once. The sample was CD4+ T cells from peripheral blood mononuclear cells, taken after pregnancy. These receptors were collected from a female donor with multiple sclerosis, enrolled in a pregnancy study. The CDR3 runs from the conserved cysteine through the conserved F or W. Fields, in order: clone size, D gene, V gene, J gene, CDR3 length, CDR3 protein, CDR3 DNA. D genes are given only for firm matches. Only part of the rows carry a size: once, few, many, or a class if the clone is expanded.

clone size: once
D gene: .
V gene: TRBV28
J gene: TRBJ1-5
CDR3 length: 12
CDR3 protein: CASSFPPKPQHF
CDR3 DNA: TGTGCCAGCAGTTTCCCTCCTAAGCCCCAGCATTTT

clone size: once
D gene: TRBD2
V gene: TRBV5-1
J gene: TRBJ2-7
CDR3 length: 19
CDR3 protein: CASSLQGGLLAGGGLEQYF
CDR3 DNA: TGCGCCAGCAGCTTGCAGGGTGGGTTGCTAGCGGGAGGAGGTCTCGAGCAGTACTTC

clone size: .
D gene: .
V gene: TRBV18
J gene: TRBJ2-7
CDR3 length: 16
CDR3 protein: CASSPAVKRISYEQYF
CDR3 DNA: TGTGCCAGCTCACCGGCCGTAAAGCGGATCTCCTACGAGCAGTACTTC

clone size: .
D gene: TRBD2
V gene: TRBV5-4
J gene: TRBJ2-7
CDR3 length: 15
CDR3 protein: CASSWRGTSGYEQYF
CDR3 DNA: TGTGCCAGCAGCTGGAGGGGGACTAGCGGTTACGAGCAGTACTTC

clone size: .
D gene: .
V gene: TRBV25-1
J gene: TRBJ1-4
CDR3 length: 14
CDR3 protein: CASSSRQAAEKLFF
CDR3 DNA: TGTGCCAGCAGCTCCCGACAGGCAGCCGAAAAACTGTTTTTT

clone size: few
D gene: TRBD1
V gene: TRBV28
J gene: TRBJ2-7
CDR3 length: 15
CDR3 protein: CASNSAGTGLYEQYF
CDR3 DNA: TGTGCCAGCAATTCCGCCGGGACAGGGCTCTACGAGCAGTACTTC

clone size: .
D gene: .
V gene: TRBV5-4
J gene: TRBJ2-1
CDR3 length: 15
CDR3 protein: CASFQRGLNDNEQFF
CDR3 DNA: TGTGCCAGCTTCCAACGGGGACTCAACGACAATGAGCAGTTCTTC

clone size: .
D gene: .
V gene: TRBV5-6
J gene: TRBJ2-3
CDR3 length: 14
CDR3 protein: CASSGLQGTDTQYF
CDR3 DNA: TGTGCCAGCAGCGGATTACAGGGCACAGATACGCAGTATTTT

clone size: .
D gene: .
V gene: TRBV7-3
J gene: TRBJ2-1
CDR3 length: 14
CDR3 protein: CASSLIGGRNEQFF
CDR3 DNA: TGTGCCAGCAGCTTAATCGGGGGACGAAATGAGCAGTTCTTC

clone size: .
D gene: .
V gene: TRBV18
J gene: TRBJ2-7
CDR3 length: 14
CDR3 protein: CASSPMREVSEQYF
CDR3 DNA: TGTGCCAGCTCACCAATGAGAGAAGTTTCCGAGCAGTACTTC

clone size: .
D gene: TRBD2
V gene: TRBV5-4
J gene: TRBJ2-1
CDR3 length: 15
CDR3 protein: CASSRSGGEGEEQFF
CDR3 DNA: TGTGCCAGCAGCAGGAGCGGGGGGGAAGGGGAAGAGCAGTTCTTC

clone size: .
D gene: .
V gene: TRBV6-5
J gene: TRBJ1-6
CDR3 length: 14
CDR3 protein: CASSAGSYNSPLHF
CDR3 DNA: TGTGCCAGCTCCGCGGGATCCTATAATTCACCCCTCCACTTT

clone size: .
D gene: .
V gene: TRBV18
J gene: TRBJ2-2
CDR3 length: 14
CDR3 protein: CASSPKAGTGELFF
CDR3 DNA: TGTGCCAGCTCACCAAAGGCGGGAACCGGGGAGCTGTTTTTT

clone size: .
D gene: .
V gene: TRBV27
J gene: TRBJ2-6
CDR3 length: 14
CDR3 protein: CASSFSSGANVLTF
CDR3 DNA: TGTGCCAGCAGTTTTAGCTCTGGGGCCAACGTCCTGACTTTC

clone size: once
D gene: .
V gene: TRBV10-3
J gene: TRBJ2-1
CDR3 length: 14
CDR3 protein: CAISGRGSGDEQFF
CDR3 DNA: TGTGCCATCAGTGGTCGGGGATCAGGGGATGAGCAGTTCTTC

clone size: .
D gene: .
V gene: TRBV2
J gene: TRBJ2-3
CDR3 length: 14
CDR3 protein: CASTETRVTDTQYF
CDR3 DNA: TGTGCCAGCACCGAAACCAGGGTCACAGATACGCAGTATTTT

clone size: .
D gene: .
V gene: TRBV7-2
J gene: TRBJ2-7
CDR3 length: 14
CDR3 protein: CASSLGAVPYEQYF
CDR3 DNA: TGTGCCAGCAGCTTAGGGGCAGTCCCCTACGAGCAGTACTTC

clone size: .
D gene: TRBD2
V gene: TRBV6-5
J gene: TRBJ2-7
CDR3 length: 15
CDR3 protein: CASTSGTSGSYEQYF
CDR3 DNA: TGTGCCAGCACCTCCGGGACTAGCGGCTCCTACGAGCAGTACTTC

clone size: .
D gene: .
V gene: TRBV19
J gene: TRBJ2-1
CDR3 length: 15
CDR3 protein: CASTYAAGVPKEQFF
CDR3 DNA: TGTGCCAGTACCTATGCTGCGGGCGTACCGAAAGAGCAGTTCTTC

clone size: .
D gene: .
V gene: TRBV6-6
J gene: TRBJ2-5
CDR3 length: 13
CDR3 protein: CASTPSGRETQYF
CDR3 DNA: TGTGCCAGCACCCCCTCAGGGCGGGAGACCCAGTACTTC

clone size: .
D gene: TRBD1
V gene: TRBV7-2
J gene: TRBJ2-3
CDR3 length: 16
CDR3 protein: CASSFSQGVLTDTQYF
CDR3 DNA: TGTGCCAGCAGCTTTTCGCAGGGGGTTCTAACAGATACGCAGTATTTT

clone size: .
D gene: .
V gene: TRBV7-2
J gene: TRBJ1-2
CDR3 length: 16
CDR3 protein: CASSLRGRDNGYGYTF
CDR3 DNA: TGTGCCAGCAGCCTCCGAGGAAGGGACAACGGCTATGGCTACACCTTC

clone size: .
D gene: TRBD1
V gene: TRBV6-1
J gene: TRBJ1-1
CDR3 length: 14
CDR3 protein: CASSEPTGGSLVFF
CDR3 DNA: TGTGCCAGCAGTGAGCCCACAGGGGGCAGTCTAGTATTCTTT

clone size: .
D gene: TRBD1
V gene: TRBV29-1
J gene: TRBJ2-4
CDR3 length: 11
CDR3 protein: CSVGGTGGQYF
CDR3 DNA: TGCAGCGTCGGCGGGACAGGGGGTCAGTACTTC

clone size: .
D gene: .
V gene: TRBV5-1
J gene: TRBJ2-7
CDR3 length: 14
CDR3 protein: CASSLQSNRYEQYF
CDR3 DNA: TGCGCCAGCAGCTTACAATCTAACAGATACGAGCAGTACTTC

clone size: .
D gene: .
V gene: TRBV7-8
J gene: TRBJ1-1
CDR3 length: 14
CDR3 protein: CASSLVTVNTEAFF
CDR3 DNA: TGTGCCAGCAGCTTGGTCACAGTGAACACTGAAGCTTTCTTT

clone size: .
D gene: TRBD2
V gene: TRBV7-6
J gene: TRBJ2-3
CDR3 length: 16
CDR3 protein: CASSLGGLAGTDTQYF
CDR3 DNA: TGTGCCAGCAGCCTAGGGGGACTAGCGGGGACAGATACGCAGTATTTT

clone size: .
D gene: TRBD1
V gene: TRBV19
J gene: TRBJ1-5
CDR3 length: 14
CDR3 protein: CASKSDRGGQPQHF
CDR3 DNA: TGTGCCAGCAAGTCTGACAGGGGTGGCCAGCCCCAGCATTTT

clone size: .
D gene: TRBD1
V gene: TRBV6-6
J gene: TRBJ1-1
CDR3 length: 15
CDR3 protein: CASSYGTGGFTEAFF
CDR3 DNA: TGTGCCAGCAGTTACGGGACAGGGGGCTTCACTGAAGCTTTCTTT

clone size: .
D gene: .
V gene: TRBV10-2
J gene: TRBJ2-5
CDR3 length: 11
CDR3 protein: CADRTQETQYF
CDR3 DNA: TGCGCCGACAGGACGCAAGAGACCCAGTACTTC

clone size: once
D gene: TRBD2
V gene: TRBV6-5
J gene: TRBJ2-2
CDR3 length: 14
CDR3 protein: CASSPSGSPGELFF
CDR3 DNA: TGTGCCAGCAGTCCTAGCGGGAGCCCCGGGGAGCTGTTTTTT

clone size: .
D gene: TRBD2
V gene: TRBV27
J gene: TRBJ2-1
CDR3 length: 16
CDR3 protein: CASSNGASGAYNEQFF
CDR3 DNA: TGTGCCAGCAGCAATGGGGCTAGCGGGGCCTACAATGAGCAGTTCTTC

clone size: .
D gene: TRBD1
V gene: TRBV11-2
J gene: TRBJ2-5
CDR3 length: 13
CDR3 protein: CASSLTGVETQYF
CDR3 DNA: TGTGCCAGCAGCCTTACAGGGGTAGAGACCCAGTACTTC

clone size: .
D gene: .
V gene: TRBV5-1
J gene: TRBJ2-1
CDR3 length: 15
CDR3 protein: CASGAGGSSYNEQFF
CDR3 DNA: TGCGCCAGCGGCGCCGGGGGTAGCTCCTACAATGAGCAGTTCTTC

clone size: .
D gene: TRBD1
V gene: TRBV19
J gene: TRBJ2-7
CDR3 length: 16
CDR3 protein: CASSNRGRQGNNEQYF
CDR3 DNA: TGTGCCTCCTCAAATAGGGGGCGGCAGGGTAACAACGAGCAGTACTTC

clone size: .
D gene: TRBD2
V gene: TRBV5-4
J gene: TRBJ2-7
CDR3 length: 15
CDR3 protein: CASSRGTSGDYEQYF
CDR3 DNA: TGTGCCAGCAGCCGGGGGACTAGCGGGGACTACGAGCAGTACTTC

clone size: .
D gene: .
V gene: TRBV27
J gene: TRBJ2-5
CDR3 length: 15
CDR3 protein: CASSLRGLYQETQYF
CDR3 DNA: TGTGCCAGCAGTTTACGTGGGCTGTACCAAGAGACCCAGTACTTC

clone size: .
D gene: .
V gene: TRBV2
J gene: TRBJ2-6
CDR3 length: 17
CDR3 protein: CASSVASARSGANVLTF
CDR3 DNA: TGTGCCAGCAGTGTTGCGAGCGCACGCTCTGGGGCCAACGTCCTGACTTTC

clone size: .
D gene: TRBD2
V gene: TRBV7-7
J gene: TRBJ2-2
CDR3 length: 16
CDR3 protein: CASSRGGRAVTGELFF
CDR3 DNA: TGTGCCAGCAGCCGGGGGGGGAGGGCTGTCACCGGGGAGCTGTTTTTT

clone size: .
D gene: .
V gene: TRBV5-1
J gene: TRBJ1-1
CDR3 length: 15
CDR3 protein: CASSRATGRNTEAFF
CDR3 DNA: TGCGCCAGCAGCCGAGCGACAGGCCGGAACACTGAAGCTTTCTTT

clone size: .
D gene: .
V gene: TRBV5-1
J gene: TRBJ2-3
CDR3 length: 15
CDR3 protein: CASSLGGDRAYTQYF
CDR3 DNA: TGCGCCAGCAGCTTGGGGGGGGACCGCGCCTATACGCAGTATTTT

clone size: .
D gene: TRBD1
V gene: TRBV10-3
J gene: TRBJ1-2
CDR3 length: 17
CDR3 protein: CAIRSRDRAGFNYGYTF
CDR3 DNA: TGTGCCATCAGGAGCCGGGACAGGGCGGGTTTTAACTATGGCTACACCTTC

clone size: .
D gene: TRBD1
V gene: TRBV30
J gene: TRBJ1-2
CDR3 length: 10
CDR3 protein: CAWTTGSTIF
CDR3 DNA: TGTGCCTGGACGACAGGGTCGACGATCTTC

clone size: .
D gene: TRBD2
V gene: TRBV29-1
J gene: TRBJ2-2
CDR3 length: 15
CDR3 protein: CSVVFLGGITGELFF
CDR3 DNA: TGCAGCGTTGTATTTTTGGGAGGGATCACCGGGGAGCTGTTTTTT